The source of this T cell receptor beta chain is a study of OX40 agonist ivuxolimab in advanced cancers. In the study overall: Ivuxolimab, which targeted the costimulatory receptor OX40 (CD134), was an agonistic, fully human IgG2 monoclonal antibody. Intravenous ivuxolimab was administered to patients every 2 weeks at six dose levels: 0.01, 0.1, 0.3, 1.5, 3 and 10 mg/kg. Among the 52 dose-escalation patients, about 20 had hepatocellular carcinoma, approximately 15 melanoma, 9 renal cell carcinoma and 9 head and neck cancer. A male proportion of 70% to 90% and a mean age of 60 years, ranging from about 23 to 79, were recorded for the dose-escalation cohort. Prior anti-PD-1, anti-PD-L1 or anti-CTLA-4 therapy was permitted, and checkpoint inhibitors had been received by about 44% of dose-escalation patients. Partial responses occurred in three dose-escalation patients: two with cutaneous melanoma and one with hepatocellular carcinoma. The point of sequencing TCRbeta in the periphery was to test whether ivuxolimab changed TCR sequence diversity and drove clonal T-cell expansion. The paper describes the monotherapy dose-escalation part (N = 52 patients) of the phase I trial of ivuxolimab.

What the research found in general, with its limitations: After ivuxolimab, CD8+ T cells had more expanded clones than CD4+ T cells on average. Low levels of normalized T-cell clonal expansion were also shown by some nonresponding patients. Which antigens the clonally expanded peripheral T cells were specific for was not determined. At doses of 0.1 to 3.0 mg/kg, clonal expansion of both CD4+ and CD8+ T cells in blood was seen between baseline and week 6. Partial responders in the 0.1-3.0 mg/kg groups had among the lowest normalized peripheral clonal expansion, especially among CD8+ T cells.

Concerning this clone: What this receptor recognizes is not known. Within one base of it there is no much larger clone, and no base qualities were kept.

The junction carries 4 bases between V and J, which are trimmed by 5 bases and 0 bases respectively. From its cysteine to its phenylalanine, the CDR3 spans 12 amino acids. Left in the record is the CDR3 DNA by itself, 36 bases read in frame from the first base. The germline V gene (reference sequence) supplies CDR1 SEHNR and CDR2 FQNEAQ. Genomic DNA was extracted from sorted cells for sequencing of the TCRbeta CDR3 region. The immunoSEQ Assay was used for sequencing of TCRbeta CDR3 regions. TCRdb retrieved this table from immuneACCESS and kept in-frame rearrangements only. Not all clones are present; in checked studies, unresolved V genes account for under half, and no reason is known for the remainder. Recorded for this sample are about 19,000 clones; about two thirds of them occurred a single time. The ten largest account for about 12% of the sample. Patients with a history of autoimmune disease or receiving systemic immunosuppression were excluded from the trial. Peripheral blood for TCR sequencing was collected from all dose cohorts at baseline, on cycle 4 day 1, and on cycle 7 day 1. Samples came from an open-label, multicenter, first-in-human phase I dose-escalation trial of ivuxolimab. Adults with locally advanced or metastatic melanoma, renal cell carcinoma, hepatocellular carcinoma or head and neck squamous cell carcinoma were enrolled in the trial. Before TCR sequencing, CD4+ T cells and CD8+ T cells were sorted from peripheral blood as separate populations.

The clonotype comes from an adult with an advanced solid tumor such as melanoma, head and neck, liver or kidney cancer. The V gene is TRBV7-9 and the J gene is TRBJ1-1, with the D gene too uncertain to name. The sequencing used CD4+ or CD8+ T cells sorted from blood, collected in a trial of the OX40 agonist ivuxolimab. The encoded CDR3 is CASSPLNTEAFF. The DNA is as follows: TGTGCCAGCAGCCCCTTGAACACTGAAGCTTTCTTT.